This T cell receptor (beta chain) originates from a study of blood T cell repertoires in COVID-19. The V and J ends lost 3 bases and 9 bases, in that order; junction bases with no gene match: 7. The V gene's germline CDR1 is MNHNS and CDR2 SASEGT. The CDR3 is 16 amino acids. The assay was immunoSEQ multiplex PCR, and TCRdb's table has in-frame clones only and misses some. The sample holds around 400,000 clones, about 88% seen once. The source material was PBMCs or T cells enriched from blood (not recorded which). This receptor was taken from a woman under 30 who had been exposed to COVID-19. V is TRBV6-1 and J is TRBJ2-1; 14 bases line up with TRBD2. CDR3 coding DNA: TGTGCCAGCAGTGATAGGGGGACTAGCGGGAGCGGTGAGCAGTTCTTC. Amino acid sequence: CASSDRGTSGSGEQFF.